This entry concerns a single T cell receptor beta chain. The sample is drawn from a study of human T cells and chemical hapten exposure. TCRdb re-derived calls from the RACE reads in MiXCR, one entry per CDR3 protein. Among over 100,000 distinct CDR3 sequences, roughly a tenth were seen once, and the ten largest hold approximately 2.8%. The time point here: patch test 2, 6 weeks after DPC sensitization. The treatment here: therapeutic diphenylcyclopropenone sensitization with weekly scalp DPC. The V and J ends lost 1 base and 4 bases respectively, with 18 bases between them. The CDR3 sequence is 17 residues long. The V gene's germline CDR1 is SEHNR and CDR2 FQNEAQ (reference sequence).

The sample consisted of whole blood, taken in connection with sensitization to the hapten diphenylcyclopropenone (DPC). This receptor was obtained from a middle-aged woman with alopecia areata. Some clones in this sample may be carry-over from other donors' samples. The chain is built from TRBV7-9 and TRBJ2-3, with no clear D. The CDR3 DNA sequence: TGTGCCAGCAGCTTAGGTGTAGGCAGGTCCTCGGCAGATACGCAGTATTTT. Translated, it gives CASSLGVGRSSADTQYF.